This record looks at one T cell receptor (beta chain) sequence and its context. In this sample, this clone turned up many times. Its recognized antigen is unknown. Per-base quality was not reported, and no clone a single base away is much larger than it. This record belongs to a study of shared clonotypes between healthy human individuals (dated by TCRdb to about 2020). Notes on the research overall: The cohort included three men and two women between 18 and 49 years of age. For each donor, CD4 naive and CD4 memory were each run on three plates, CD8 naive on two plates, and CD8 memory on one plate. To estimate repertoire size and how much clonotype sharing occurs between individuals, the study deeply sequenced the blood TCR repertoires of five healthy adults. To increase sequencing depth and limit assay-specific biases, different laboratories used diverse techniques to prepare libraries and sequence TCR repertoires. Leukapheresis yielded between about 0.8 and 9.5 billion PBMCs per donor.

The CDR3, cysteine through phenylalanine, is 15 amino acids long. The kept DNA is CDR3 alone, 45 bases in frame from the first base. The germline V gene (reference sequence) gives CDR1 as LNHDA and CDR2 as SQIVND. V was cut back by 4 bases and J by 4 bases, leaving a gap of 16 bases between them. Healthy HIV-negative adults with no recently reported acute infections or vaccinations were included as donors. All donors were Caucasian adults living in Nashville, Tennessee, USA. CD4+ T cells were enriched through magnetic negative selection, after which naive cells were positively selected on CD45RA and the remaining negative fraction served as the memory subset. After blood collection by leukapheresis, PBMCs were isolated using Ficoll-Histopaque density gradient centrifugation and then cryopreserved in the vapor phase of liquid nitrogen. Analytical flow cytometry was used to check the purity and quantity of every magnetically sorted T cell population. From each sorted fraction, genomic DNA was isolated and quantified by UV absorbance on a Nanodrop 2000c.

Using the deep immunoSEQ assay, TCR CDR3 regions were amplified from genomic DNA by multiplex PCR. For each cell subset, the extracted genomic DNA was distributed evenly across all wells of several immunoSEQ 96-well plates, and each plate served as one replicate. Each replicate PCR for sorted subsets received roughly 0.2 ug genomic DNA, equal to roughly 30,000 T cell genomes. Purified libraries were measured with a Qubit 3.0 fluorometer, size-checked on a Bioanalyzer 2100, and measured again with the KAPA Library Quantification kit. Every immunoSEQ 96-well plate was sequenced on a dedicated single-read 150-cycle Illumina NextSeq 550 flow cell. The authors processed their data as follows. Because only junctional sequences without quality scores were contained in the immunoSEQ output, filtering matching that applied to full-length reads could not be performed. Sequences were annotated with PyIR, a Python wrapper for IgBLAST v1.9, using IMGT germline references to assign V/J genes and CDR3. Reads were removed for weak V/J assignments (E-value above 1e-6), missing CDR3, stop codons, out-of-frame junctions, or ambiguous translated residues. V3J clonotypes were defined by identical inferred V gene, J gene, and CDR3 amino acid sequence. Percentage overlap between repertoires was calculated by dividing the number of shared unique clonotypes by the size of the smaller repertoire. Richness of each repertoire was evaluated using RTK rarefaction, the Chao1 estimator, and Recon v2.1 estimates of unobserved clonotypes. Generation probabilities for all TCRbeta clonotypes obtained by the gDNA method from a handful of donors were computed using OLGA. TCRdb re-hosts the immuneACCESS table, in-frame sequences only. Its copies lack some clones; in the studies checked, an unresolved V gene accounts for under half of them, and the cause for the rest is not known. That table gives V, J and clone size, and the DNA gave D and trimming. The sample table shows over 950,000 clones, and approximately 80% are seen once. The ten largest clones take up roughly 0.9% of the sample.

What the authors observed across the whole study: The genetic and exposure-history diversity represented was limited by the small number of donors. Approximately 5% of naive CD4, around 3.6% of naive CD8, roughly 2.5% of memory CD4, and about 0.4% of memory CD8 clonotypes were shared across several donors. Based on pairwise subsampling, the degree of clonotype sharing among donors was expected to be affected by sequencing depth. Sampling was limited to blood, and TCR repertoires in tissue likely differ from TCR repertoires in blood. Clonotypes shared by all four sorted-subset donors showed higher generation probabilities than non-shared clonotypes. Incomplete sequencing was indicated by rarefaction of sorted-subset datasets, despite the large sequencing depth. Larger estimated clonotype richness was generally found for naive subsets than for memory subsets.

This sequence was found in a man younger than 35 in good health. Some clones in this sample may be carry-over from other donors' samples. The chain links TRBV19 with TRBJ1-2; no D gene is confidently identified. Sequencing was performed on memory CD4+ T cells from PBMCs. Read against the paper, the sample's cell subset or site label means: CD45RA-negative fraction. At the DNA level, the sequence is TGTGCCAGTAGTAGAGATCCCCAGCGCCCCTATGGCTACACCTTC. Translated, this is CASSRDPQRPYGYTF. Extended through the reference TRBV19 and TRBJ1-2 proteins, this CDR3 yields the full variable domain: DGGITQSPKYLFRKEGQNVTLSCEQNLNHDAMYWYRQDPGQGLRLIYYSQIVNDFQKGDIAEGYSVSREKKESFPLTVTSAQKNPTAFYLCASSRDPQRPYGYTFGSGTRLTVV.